Presented here are 11 T cell receptor beta chains from one specimen sequenced in a study of blood T cell repertoires in COVID-19 (dated by TCRdb to 2018 to 2021). The receptor library was made with the immunoSEQ multiplex PCR assay. In its TCRdb copy, this immuneACCESS table keeps in-frame sequences only and misses some clones. Where compared with another copy, unresolved V genes explain less than half of these, and the others have no known cause. The sample table records about 200,000 clones; about 89% of these occur just once. The ten largest clones capture about 8.8% of the sample. The sample comprised PBMCs or T cells enriched from blood (not recorded which). The receptors here all came from a woman younger than 35 who had recovered from COVID-19.

V and J are TRBV4-1 and TRBJ1-5; D ambiguous. The V gene lost 4 bases and the J gene lost 5 bases, with 9 bases spanning the gap. The germline V gene encodes CDR1 MGHRA and CDR2 YSYEKL. The CDR3 runs 13 residues. For the CDR3, the DNA is TGCGCCAGCAGCCCCATCGGGGATCAGCCCCAGCATTTT. As protein: CASSPIGDQPQHF.

To note about this clone: The identical CDR3 is also encoded by other nucleotide sequences in the sample. The CDR3, as DNA: TGTGCCAGCAGCTTAGGCGGGGCTTGGTCACCCCTCCACTTT. As protein: CASSLGGAWSPLHF. The chain links TRBV7-2 to TRBJ1-6, with D maybe TRBD1 (5 bases). V was pared by 1 base and J by 10 bases, with 11 bases between. The CDR3 is 14 residues long. From germline, CDR1 is SGHTA and CDR2 FQGNSA.

The chain employs TRBV2 and TRBJ1-1, with TRBD1 matching 12 bases. With V trimmed by 6 bases and J by 2 bases, 10 bases remained unmatched. This CDR3 region has 17 residues. Germline CDR1 reads SNHLY; CDR2 reads FYNNEI. In nucleotides, the CDR3 is TGTGCCAGCAGCTGGGACAGGGGGCCTCAACGTAACACTGAAGCTTTCTTT. Translating it yields CASSWDRGPQRNTEAFF.

J is TRBJ2-5 and V is TRBV9, with TRBD2 identical over 11 bases. The CDR3 has 16 amino acids. Germline CDR1 is SGDLS and CDR2 is YYNGEE. V shed 0 bases and J 2 bases; nucleotides not matched to a gene: 3. The CDR3 sequence is CASSVATSGGQETQYF. The CDR3 nucleotides are TGTGCCAGCAGCGTAGCTACTAGCGGGGGTCAAGAGACCCAGTACTTC.

V gene TRBV7-9 combines with J gene TRBJ1-1; D ambiguous. The CDR3 consists of 14 residues. Germline V CDR1 and CDR2: SEHNR, FQNEAQ (reference sequence). V was cut by 3 bases and J by 1 base, with 9 bases left in between. The CDR3 spells CASSFGLPNTEAFF. The CDR3, as DNA: TGTGCCAGCAGCTTCGGGTTACCGAACACTGAAGCTTTCTTT. Combining the CDR3 with reference TRBV7-9 and TRBJ1-1 gives the whole variable domain DTGVSQNPRHKITKRGQNVTFRCDPISEHNRLYWYRQTLGQGPEFLTYFQNEAQLEKSRLLSDRFSAERPKGSFSTLEIQRTEQGDSAMYLCASSFGLPNTEAFFGQGTRLTVV.

This chain links TRBV5-1 with TRBJ2-3; D perhaps matches TRBD1 (6 bases). Germline loops: CDR1 SGHRS, CDR2 YFSETQ. The CDR3 contains 14 residues. Between the trimmed V and J ends, which lost 4 bases and 2 bases, there was a span of 11 bases. The CDR3: CASSEGQPTDTQYF. In nucleotides, the CDR3 is TGCGCCAGCAGCGAAGGACAGCCCACAGATACGCAGTATTTT.

V is TRBV5-4 and J is TRBJ1-6; D is ambiguous. The germline CDR1 and CDR2 sequences are SGHNT and YYREEE (reference sequence). Trimming left V 0 bases short and J 9 bases short, with 13 bases between. This CDR3 spans 15 amino acids. CDR3 bases: TGTGCCAGCAGCTTGGGGAGGGTGGGAGTTTCACCCCTCCACTTT. This gives the protein CASSLGRVGVSPLHF.

This chain connects TRBV11-2 to TRBJ2-5; 8 nucleotides line up with TRBD2. This CDR3 region has 14 residues. The junction had 3 bases not matched to a gene; V was cut back by 2 bases and J by 4 bases. Per the germline V gene, CDR1 is SGHAT and CDR2 is FQNNGV. In nucleotides, the CDR3 is TGTGCCAGCAGCTTAAGCGGGGGAGCAGAGACCCAGTACTTC. Translated: CASSLSGGAETQYF.

This chain links TRBV19 with TRBJ2-7; 7 positions match TRBD2. Trimming at V came to 5 bases and at J to 2 bases, leaving 6 bases not matched to a gene. The CDR3 extends over 14 amino acids. Germline assignment: CDR1 LNHDA and CDR2 SQIVND (reference sequence). In nucleotides, the CDR3 is TGTGCCAGTAGTCAGCCAGGACTAGCCTACGAGCAGTACTTC. It specifies CASSQPGLAYEQYF.

The gene calls are TRBV11-2 and TRBJ2-3; 8 nucleotides align to TRBD2. The trim removed 5 bases at V and 2 bases at J, leaving 6 bases unmatched. In germline, CDR1 is SGHAT, CDR2 FQNNGV. CDR3 length equals 15 residues. CDR3 residues: CASSTISGATDTQYF. CDR3 in DNA: TGTGCCAGCAGCACGATTAGCGGGGCCACAGATACGCAGTATTTT.

The rearrangement uses TRBV12-3 or TRBV12-4 and TRBJ2-5, with D possibly TRBD2 on 6 matching bases. The ends were cut back, 6 bases at V and 4 bases at J, with 12 bases in the middle. This CDR3 comprises 13 residues. The CDR3 DNA sequence: TGTGCCAGCAGAGAGGGCGGGGTAGAGACCCAGTACTTC. Its protein product is CASREGGVETQYF.